This T cell receptor beta chain came from a study of T cell repertoires in cytomegalovirus infection. Study context: Matching HLA type, along with CMV infection, was indicated by public TCR beta signatures.

This clonotype appeared many times. Its matching antigen is unknown. The germline CDR1 and CDR2 sequences are LNHDA and SQIVND (reference sequence). Trimming at V came to 6 bases and at J to 4 bases, leaving 13 bases not matched to a gene. The CDR3 spans 17 residues. TCRdb independently ran MiXCR on the reads; one entry per CDR3 protein. The sample carries about 180,000 distinct CDR3 sequences, 13% to 15% recorded once. Notes on the study in general: Dominating the ex vivo response were TCR beta clonotypes that were CMV-specific and HLA-C-restricted. Pooled public TCR beta family frequency picked out CMV carriers with the relevant HLA.

The chain uses TRBV19 and TRBJ2-4; the match to TRBD1 covers 9 bases. Sequenced material: PBMCs. The receptor's source is a human donor in good health (CMV status not recorded). Some clones in this sample may be carry-over from other donors' samples. Here the CDR3 DNA reads TGTGCCAGTAGGGAATATGGGACAGGGCTGACGAAAAACATTCAGTACTTC. Translated: CASREYGTGLTKNIQYF.